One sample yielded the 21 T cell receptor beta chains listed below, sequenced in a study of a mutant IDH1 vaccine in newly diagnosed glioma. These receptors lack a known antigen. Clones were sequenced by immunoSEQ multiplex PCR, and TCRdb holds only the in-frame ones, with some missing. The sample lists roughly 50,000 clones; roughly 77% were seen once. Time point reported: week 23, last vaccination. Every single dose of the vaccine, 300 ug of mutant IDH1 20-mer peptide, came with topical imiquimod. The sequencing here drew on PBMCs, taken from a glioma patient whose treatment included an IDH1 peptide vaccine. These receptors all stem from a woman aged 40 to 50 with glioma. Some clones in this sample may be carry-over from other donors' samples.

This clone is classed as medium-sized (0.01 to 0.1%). The CDR3 sequence is CAWSAPGQGNQPQHF. CDR3 nucleotides: TGTGCCTGGAGCGCGCCGGGACAGGGAAACCAGCCCCAGCATTTT. V usage is TRBV30 and J usage is TRBJ1-5; 9 nucleotides align to TRBD1. This CDR3 has 15 amino acids. Unmatched junction bases numbered 10, after V lost 3 bases and J lost 7 bases. Germline values: CDR1 GTSNPN, CDR2 SVGIG (reference sequence).

In DNA form, the CDR3 reads TGTGCCAGCCGACCGGGGATCTCGGGGAATCAGCCCCAGCATTTT. Translation gives CASRPGISGNQPQHF. The genes are TRBV6-1 and TRBJ1-5; D call uncertain. CDR1 and CDR2 (germline): MNHNS, SASEGT. With 8 bases removed from V and 4 bases from J, the gap between germline ends came to 18 bases. The CDR3 is made up of 15 amino acids.

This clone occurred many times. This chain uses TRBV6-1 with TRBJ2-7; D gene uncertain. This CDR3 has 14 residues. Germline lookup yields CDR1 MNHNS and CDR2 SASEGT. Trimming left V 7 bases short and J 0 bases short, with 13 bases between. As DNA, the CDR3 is TGTGCCAGCACCCCCACCCGGGTCTCCTACGAGCAGTACTTC. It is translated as CASTPTRVSYEQYF.

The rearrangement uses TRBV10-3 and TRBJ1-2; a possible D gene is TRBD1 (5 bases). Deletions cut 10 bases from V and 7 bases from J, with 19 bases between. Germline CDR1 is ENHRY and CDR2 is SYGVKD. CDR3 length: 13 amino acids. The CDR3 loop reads CATRMEGLGGYTF. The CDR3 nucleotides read TGTGCCACTAGGATGGAGGGGCTGGGTGGCTACACCTTC.

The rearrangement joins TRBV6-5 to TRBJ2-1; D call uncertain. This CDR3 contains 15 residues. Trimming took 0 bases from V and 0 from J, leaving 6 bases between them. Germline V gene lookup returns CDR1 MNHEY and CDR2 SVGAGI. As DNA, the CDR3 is TGTGCCAGCAGTTACTCGAGGAGCTCCTACAATGAGCAGTTCTTC. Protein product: CASSYSRSSYNEQFF.

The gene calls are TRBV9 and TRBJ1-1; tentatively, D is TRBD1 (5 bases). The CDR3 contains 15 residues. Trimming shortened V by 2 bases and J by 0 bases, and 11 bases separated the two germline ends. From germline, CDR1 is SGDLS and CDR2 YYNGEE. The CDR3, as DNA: TGTGCCAGCAGCGTGTTCGACAGAATGAACACTGAAGCTTTCTTT. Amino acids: CASSVFDRMNTEAFF.

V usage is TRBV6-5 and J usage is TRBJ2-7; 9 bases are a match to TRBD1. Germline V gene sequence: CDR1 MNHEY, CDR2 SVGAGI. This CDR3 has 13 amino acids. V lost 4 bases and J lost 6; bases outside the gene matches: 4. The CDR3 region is CASSWDREGEQYF. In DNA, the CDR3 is TGTGCCAGCAGTTGGGACAGGGAAGGCGAGCAGTACTTC.

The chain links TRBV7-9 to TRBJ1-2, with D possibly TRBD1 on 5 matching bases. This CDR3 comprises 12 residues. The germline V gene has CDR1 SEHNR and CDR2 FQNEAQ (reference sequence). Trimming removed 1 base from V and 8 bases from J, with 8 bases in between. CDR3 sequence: CASSLEGKGYTF. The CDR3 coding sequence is TGTGCCAGCAGCTTAGAGGGGAAAGGCTACACCTTC.

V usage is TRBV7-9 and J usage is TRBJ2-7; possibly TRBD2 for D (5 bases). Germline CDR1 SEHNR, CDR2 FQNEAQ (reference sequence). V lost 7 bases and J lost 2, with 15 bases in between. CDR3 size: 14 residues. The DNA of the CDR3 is TGTGCCAGCACCCCCTTGCCCGGGGCCTACGAGCAGTACTTC. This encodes CASTPLPGAYEQYF.

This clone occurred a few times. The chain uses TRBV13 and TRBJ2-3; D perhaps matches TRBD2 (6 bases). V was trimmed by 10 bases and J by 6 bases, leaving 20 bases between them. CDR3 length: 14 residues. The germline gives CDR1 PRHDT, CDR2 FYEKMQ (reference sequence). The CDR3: CATLARGVGDTQYF. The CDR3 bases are TGTGCCACCTTGGCACGCGGGGTCGGGGATACGCAGTATTTT.

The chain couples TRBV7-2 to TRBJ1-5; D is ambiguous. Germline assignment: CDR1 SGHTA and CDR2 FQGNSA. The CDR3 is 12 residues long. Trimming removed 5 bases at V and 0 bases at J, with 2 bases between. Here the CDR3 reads CASSRSNQPQHF. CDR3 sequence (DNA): TGTGCCAGCAGCCGTAGCAATCAGCCCCAGCATTTT.

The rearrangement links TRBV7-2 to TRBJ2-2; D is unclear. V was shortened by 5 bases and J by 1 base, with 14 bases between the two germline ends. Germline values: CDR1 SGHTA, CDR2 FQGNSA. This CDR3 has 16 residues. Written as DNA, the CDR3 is TGTGCCAGCAGCCCACGAACTGGCTTGAACACCGGGGAGCTGTTTTTT. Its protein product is CASSPRTGLNTGELFF.

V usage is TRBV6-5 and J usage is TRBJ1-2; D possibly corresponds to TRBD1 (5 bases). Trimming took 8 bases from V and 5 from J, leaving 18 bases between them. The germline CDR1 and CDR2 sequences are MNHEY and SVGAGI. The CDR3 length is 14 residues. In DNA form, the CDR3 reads TGTGCCAGCTACGCTAAGGGGCGCCCTTATGGCTACACCTTC. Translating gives CASYAKGRPYGYTF.

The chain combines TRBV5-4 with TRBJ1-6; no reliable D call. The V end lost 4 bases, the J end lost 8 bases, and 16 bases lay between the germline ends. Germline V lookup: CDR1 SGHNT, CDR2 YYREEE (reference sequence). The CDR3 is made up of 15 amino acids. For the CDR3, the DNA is TGTGCCAGCAGCCGGGATAGTAGTCCGGATTCACCCCTCCACTTT. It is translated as CASSRDSSPDSPLHF.

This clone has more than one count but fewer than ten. CDR3 bases: TGTGCCAGCAGTGGGGACAGGGGTCAGCCCCAGCATTTT. It translates to CASSGDRGQPQHF. The rearrangement joins TRBV6-1 to TRBJ1-5, with 10 bases that match TRBD1. After removal of 4 bases from V and 6 bases from J, the junction contained 0 bases not matched to a gene. Per the germline V gene, CDR1 is MNHNS and CDR2 is SASEGT. The CDR3 covers 13 residues.

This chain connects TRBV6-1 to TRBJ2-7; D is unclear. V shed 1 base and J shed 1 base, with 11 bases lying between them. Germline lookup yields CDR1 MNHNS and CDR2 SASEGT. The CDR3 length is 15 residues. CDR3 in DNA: TGTGCCAGCAGTGAAGGGACGGCAGGATCCTACGAGCAGTACTTC. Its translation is CASSEGTAGSYEQYF.

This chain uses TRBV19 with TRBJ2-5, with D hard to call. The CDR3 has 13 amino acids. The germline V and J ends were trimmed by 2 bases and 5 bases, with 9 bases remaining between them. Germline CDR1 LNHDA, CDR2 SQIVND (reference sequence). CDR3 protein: CASSITDGETQYF. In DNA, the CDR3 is TGTGCCAGTAGTATAACCGATGGGGAGACCCAGTACTTC. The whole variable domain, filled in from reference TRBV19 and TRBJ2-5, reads DGGITQSPKYLFRKEGQNVTLSCEQNLNHDAMYWYRQDPGQGLRLIYYSQIVNDFQKGDIAEGYSVSREKKESFPLTVTSAQKNPTAFYLCASSITDGETQYFGPGTRLLVL.

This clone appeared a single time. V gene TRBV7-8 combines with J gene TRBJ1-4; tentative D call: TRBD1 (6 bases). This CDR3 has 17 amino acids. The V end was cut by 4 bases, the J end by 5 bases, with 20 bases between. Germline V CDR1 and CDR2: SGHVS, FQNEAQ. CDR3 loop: CASSSIKGRGGNEKLFF. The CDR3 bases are TGTGCCAGCAGCTCCATTAAGGGACGAGGGGGGAATGAAAAACTGTTTTTT.

CDR3 residues: CASAKEQGAHEQYF. For the CDR3, the DNA is TGTGCCAGCGCGAAAGAACAGGGAGCCCACGAGCAGTACTTC. The chain links TRBV2 to TRBJ2-7; weak D call: TRBD1 (6 bases). Trimming removed 8 bases at V and 5 bases at J, with 19 bases between. The CDR3 runs 14 residues. CDR1 SNHLY and CDR2 FYNNEI come from the germline V gene.

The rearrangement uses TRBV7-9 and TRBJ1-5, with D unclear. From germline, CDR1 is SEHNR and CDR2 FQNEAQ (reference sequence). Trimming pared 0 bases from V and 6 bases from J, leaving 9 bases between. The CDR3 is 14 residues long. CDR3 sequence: CASSLAGFGQPQHF. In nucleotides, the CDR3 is TGTGCCAGCAGCTTAGCGGGGTTCGGTCAGCCCCAGCATTTT.

CDR3 sequence reads: CASSLGQGSEKLFF. The DNA for the CDR3 is TGCGCCAGCAGCTTGGGTCAAGGATCCGAAAAACTGTTTTTT. The chain employs TRBV5-1 and TRBJ1-4; D call uncertain. The V end was cut by 0 bases, the J end by 8 bases, with 11 bases between. CDR1 is SGHRS and CDR2 is YFSETQ in the germline V gene. The CDR3 contains 14 residues. The whole variable domain, remainder taken from reference TRBV5-1 and TRBJ1-4, is KAGVTQTPRYLIKTRGQQVTLSCSPISGHRSVSWYQQTPGQGLQFLFEYFSETQRNKGNFPGRFSGRQFSNSRSEMNVSTLELGDSALYLCASSLGQGSEKLFFGSGTQLSVL.